The rows below give T cell receptor beta chains drawn from one sample of a study of early T cells in non-severe SARS-CoV-2 infection. TCRdb independently ran MiXCR on the 5' RACE reads; one entry per CDR3 protein. The data hold tens of thousands of distinct CDR3 sequences, with under 6% observed a single time. The sequencing sample was made of whole blood. These receptors were collected from an adult who was a healthcare worker with PCR-confirmed SARS-CoV-2 infection or an uninfected control (not recorded which). CDR3s include the opening cysteine and the closing phenylalanine or tryptophan. The D gene is left open where the match is weak. Rows may omit the clone size; those that give it use once, few, many or a size class.

>TRBV13|TRBD1|TRBJ2-1|many
TGTGCCAGCAGCGCTCTGGGGACAGGGGCACCAACCCTTAATGAGCAGTTCTTC
CASSALGTGAPTLNEQFF
>TRBV5-4|NA|TRBJ2-3|many
TGTGCCAGCAGCTTACCGGGACCGAAGTCAGCAGATACGCAGTATTTT
CASSLPGPKSADTQYF
>TRBV30|NA|TRBJ2-7|many
TGTGCCTGGAGTGTGAGGGCCCCCTACGAGCAGTACTTC
CAWSVRAPYEQYF
>TRBV12-3/TRBV12-4|TRBD1|TRBJ2-3|many
TGTGCCAGCAGTACCGGACAGGGGGCCACAGATACGCAGTATTTT
CASSTGQGATDTQYF
>TRBV4-1|NA|TRBJ2-2|many
TGCGCCAGCAGCCAAGAGCCTTACACCGGGGAGCTGTTTTTT
CASSQEPYTGELFF
>TRBV6-6|NA|TRBJ2-6|many
TGTGCCAGCAGCGATGGGGCCAACGTCCTGACTTTC
CASSDGANVLTF
>TRBV29-1|TRBD2|TRBJ2-3|NA
TGCAGCGTCATAGCGGGAGGGCCAGGGGATACGCAGTATTTT
CSVIAGGPGDTQYF
>TRBV12-3/TRBV12-4|NA|TRBJ1-2|many
TGTGCCAGCAGTTTACGGGGGGTCTATGGCTACACCTTC
CASSLRGVYGYTF
>TRBV12-3/TRBV12-4|NA|TRBJ1-2|few
TGTGCCAGCAGTTTAGCAGGGCGGTGGGGCTACACCTTC
CASSLAGRWGYTF
>TRBV20-1|NA|TRBJ1-2|many
TGCAGTGCTAGTTATCAGGCGCAGCATGGCTACACCTTC
CSASYQAQHGYTF
>TRBV11-2|NA|TRBJ2-1|many
TGTGCCAGCAGCTTAGATTGGGGGAACAATGAGCAGTTCTTC
CASSLDWGNNEQFF
>TRBV6-1|NA|TRBJ2-6|many
TGTGCCAGCAGCCTTCCGCGATCTGGGGCCAACGTCCTGACTTTC
CASSLPRSGANVLTF
>TRBV9|NA|TRBJ2-5|few
TGTGCCAGCAGCGTAGCTACCGGTGGGACTTCCACTCAAGAGACCCAGTACTTC
CASSVATGGTSTQETQYF
>TRBV7-7|TRBD2|TRBJ2-2|many
TGTGCCAGCAGCCTACTGACTAGCGGGGGGGCAATCGCCGGGGAGCTGTTTTTT
CASSLLTSGGAIAGELFF
>TRBV20-1|TRBD1|TRBJ1-1|once
TGCAGTGCTGCGACAGGGGCCCAGAACACTGAAGCTTTCTTT
CSAATGAQNTEAFF
>TRBV27|NA|TRBJ1-2|many
TGTGCCAGCAGTTGGGGGGTCCCTAACTATGGCTACACCTTC
CASSWGVPNYGYTF
>TRBV20-1|NA|TRBJ1-4|many
TGCAGTGCTAGAGATCCGAGCGTGGGGGCGCCTAATGAAAAACTGTTTTTT
CSARDPSVGAPNEKLFF
>TRBV9|TRBD1|TRBJ1-1|many
TGTGCCAGCAACGAAGGGACAGGGCGGATGAACACTGAAGCTTTCTTT
CASNEGTGRMNTEAFF
>TRBV28|NA|TRBJ1-2|many
TGTGCCAGCGTGCAGGGGTATGGCTACACCTTC
CASVQGYGYTF
>TRBV4-3|NA|TRBJ2-1|many
TGCGCCAGCAGCCAAGATGGGACAAACCCTTACAATGAGCAGTTCTTC
CASSQDGTNPYNEQFF
>TRBV21-1|NA|TRBJ1-1|many
TGTGCCAGCAGCCCCCCCCGGGACAGGGCCCGGATGAACACTGAAGCTTTCTTT
CASSPPRDRARMNTEAFF
>TRBV6-5|NA|TRBJ1-1|few
TGTGCCAGCAGTTACTCGATCGAGGGAATGAACACTGAAGCTTTCTTT
CASSYSIEGMNTEAFF
>TRBV6-5|TRBD2|TRBJ2-3|many
TGTGCCAGCAGTTTTGCCGGGACTAGCGGAGATAGCACAGATACGCAGTATTTT
CASSFAGTSGDSTDTQYF
>TRBV7-6|NA|TRBJ2-1|NA
TGTGCCAGCAGCTTAGTATATGCGGGGTCGAATTACAATGAGCAGTTCTTC
CASSLVYAGSNYNEQFF
>TRBV7-8|NA|TRBJ1-5|many
TGTGCCAGCAGCTTACAGGGGAATCAGCCCCAGCATTTT
CASSLQGNQPQHF
>TRBV27|NA|TRBJ2-7|many
TGTGCCAGCAGCCAGCAGGTCGGACAGACCTACGAGCAGTACTTC
CASSQQVGQTYEQYF
>TRBV7-2|NA|TRBJ1-1|many
TGTGCCAGCAGCTCGGGTCCTAGGGTTGAAGCTTTCTTT
CASSSGPRVEAFF
>TRBV29-1|NA|TRBJ2-3|many
TGCAGCGCCTCCGCGGTAACGGGCTCAGATACGCAGTATTTT
CSASAVTGSDTQYF
>TRBV29-1|TRBD1|TRBJ1-1|many
TGCAGCGTTGCACTAGCGGGACAGTCGAACACTGAAGCTTTCTTT
CSVALAGQSNTEAFF
>TRBV18|TRBD1|TRBJ1-6|many
TGTGCCAGCTCACCAGACAGGGGCTATTCACCCCTCCACTTT
CASSPDRGYSPLHF
>TRBV6-1|TRBD1|TRBJ2-1|many
TGTGCCAGCAGTCCTGACAGGGGGGACTCCCCCTCCTACAATGAGCAGTTCTTC
CASSPDRGDSPSYNEQFF
>TRBV14|TRBD1|TRBJ2-7|many
TGTGCCAGCAGCCAAGATATTGGACAGGGGGCCCACGAGCAGTACTTC
CASSQDIGQGAHEQYF
>TRBV7-2|NA|TRBJ2-3|few
TGTGCCAGCAGCCCGAACTACCTTAGCACAGATACGCAGTATTTT
CASSPNYLSTDTQYF
>TRBV6-1|NA|TRBJ2-2|many
TGTGCCAGCAGTGAAGAAAGGGTTGTCCTAGCCGGGGAGCTGTTTTTT
CASSEERVVLAGELFF
>TRBV28|TRBD1|TRBJ2-5|many
TGTGCCAGCAGTTTGGAGACAGGGATTAGAGAGACCCAGTACTTC
CASSLETGIRETQYF
>TRBV6-5|TRBD2|TRBJ2-7|many
TGTGCCAGCAGTTACTCGCTGCTAGCGGACTACGAGCAGTACTTC
CASSYSLLADYEQYF
>TRBV7-9|TRBD1|TRBJ1-1|many
TGTGCCAGCAGCCCAGACAGGGACACTGAAGCTTTCTTT
CASSPDRDTEAFF
>TRBV19|NA|TRBJ2-3|many
TGTGCCAGTGCCGGGACTAGCACAGATACGCAGTATTTT
CASAGTSTDTQYF
>TRBV20-1|TRBD2|TRBJ2-1|many
TGCAGTGCTAGCCCCGCAGTGGGACTAGCGGGAGAGAGTGAGCAGTTCTTC
CSASPAVGLAGESEQFF
>TRBV12-3/TRBV12-4|NA|TRBJ1-2|many
TGTGCCAGCAGTTTAGTCGGAGGGTATGGCTACACCTTC
CASSLVGGYGYTF
>TRBV18|TRBD1|TRBJ2-6|many
TGTGCCAGCTCACCTCTGACAGGGATCGGGGCCAACGTCCTGACTTTC
CASSPLTGIGANVLTF
>TRBV27|NA|TRBJ1-5|many
TGTGCCAGCAGTTTAAGGGCGGCAGTTAGCAATCAGCCCCAGCATTTT
CASSLRAAVSNQPQHF
>TRBV6-5|TRBD2|TRBJ2-5|many
TGTGCCAGCAGTTATGGAGTAGCGGGGGGCTGGGAGACCCAGTACTTC
CASSYGVAGGWETQYF
>TRBV20-1|NA|TRBJ1-1|many
TGCAGTGCTAGGACTATTGAAGCTTTCTTT
CSARTIEAFF
>TRBV4-3|NA|TRBJ2-3|many
TGCGCCAGCAGCCAAGACACGAAACAATTTCCCGGAAGCACAGATACGCAGTATTTT
CASSQDTKQFPGSTDTQYF
>TRBV25-1|NA|TRBJ2-2|many
TGTGCCAGCAGTGGGGATAACACCGGGGAGCTGTTTTTT
CASSGDNTGELFF